One and the same sample provided the 10 T cell receptor beta chains below, sequenced in a study of cytomegalovirus exposure and HLA in healthy donors. Primers included in the PCR were 60 Vbeta and 13 Jbeta primers. Repertoires were generated with immunoSEQ multiplex PCR, while TCRdb's copy carries only in-frame clones and drops some. The table lists about 190,000 clones, about 84% of them singletons, with 13% to 15% in the top ten. Material for sequencing was PBMCs. Source of these receptors: a woman in her twenties or thirties in good health and CMV-seropositive.

The CDR3 nucleotides are TGTGCCAGCAGTTTAACTGGACAGGGCAGCGGGGAGGCTTTCTTT. Its protein is CASSLTGQGSGEAFF. The chain uses TRBV28 and TRBJ1-1; 8 positions agree with TRBD1. The junction had 13 bases not matched to a gene; V was cut back by 2 bases and J by 11 bases. The CDR3 is 15 residues long. Germline CDR1 reads MDHEN; CDR2 reads SYDVKM.

The chain couples TRBV28 to TRBJ2-3; TRBD2 matches at 12 bases. The V segment lost 6 bases and the J segment 0 bases; nucleotides outside the gene matches: 4. CDR3 length: 16 amino acids. Germline lookup yields CDR1 MDHEN and CDR2 SYDVKM. As DNA, the CDR3 is TGTGCCAGCAGGGGACTAGCGGGTTCTAGCACAGATACGCAGTATTTT. Translating gives CASRGLAGSSTDTQYF. The full variable domain, rest sourced from reference TRBV28 and TRBJ2-3, is DVKVTQSSRYLVKRTGEKVFLECVQDMDHENMFWYRQDPGLGLRLIYFSYDVKMKEKGDIPEGYSVSREKKERFSLILESASTNQTSMYLCASRGLAGSSTDTQYFGPGTRLTVL.

The chain links TRBV30 to TRBJ1-3, with D uncertain. V lost 2 bases, J lost 5 bases, and 13 bases lay in between. Germline assignment: CDR1 GTSNPN and CDR2 SVGIG (reference sequence). The CDR3 covers 14 residues. CDR3 loop: CAWSSGGGRNTIYF. The CDR3 DNA reads as TGTGCCTGGAGTAGTGGAGGTGGGAGAAACACCATATATTTT.

The V call is TRBV6-6, the J call TRBJ1-1; tentatively, D is TRBD1 (5 bases). This CDR3 comprises 14 residues. V lost 0 bases to trimming and J lost 4 bases, with 9 bases between them. Germline V gene data show CDR1 as MNHNY and CDR2 as SVGAGI (reference sequence). CDR3 sequence: CASSYSIQGTEAFF. In DNA form, the CDR3 reads TGTGCCAGCAGTTACTCGATCCAGGGCACTGAAGCTTTCTTT.

The sample holds a few counts of this clone. The chain combines TRBV7-2 with TRBJ1-4; D not resolved. Germline CDR1 is SGHTA and CDR2 is FQGNSA. Trimming left V 1 base short and J 5 bases short, with 5 bases between. This CDR3 is 13 amino acids long. Written as DNA, the CDR3 is TGTGCCAGCAGCTTAGTACAGAATGAAAAACTGTTTTTT. Protein product: CASSLVQNEKLFF.

V usage is TRBV7-8 and J usage is TRBJ1-1, with 7 bases aligning to TRBD1. CDR1 is SGHVS and CDR2 is FQNEAQ in the germline V gene. This CDR3 region has 14 residues. With V trimmed by 4 bases and J by 2 bases, 4 bases remained unmatched. CDR3 in amino acids: CASSWAGGNTEAFF. CDR3 nucleotide sequence: TGTGCCAGCAGCTGGGCAGGGGGTAACACTGAAGCTTTCTTT.

This clone was recorded only once. V and J are TRBV21-1 and TRBJ2-5; the table's D call, TRBD2, was not checked against the DNA. TRBV21-1 is a known pseudogene. The CDR3 is 14 residues long. As DNA, the CDR3 is TGTGCCAGCAGCTGGGGGGGACCCCAAGAGACCCAGTACTTC. It yields the protein CASSWGGPQETQYF.

V is TRBV6-6 and J is TRBJ1-2, with D maybe TRBD1 (6 bases). Germline V CDR1 and CDR2: MNHNY, SVGAGI (reference sequence). Between the trimmed V and J ends, which lost 5 bases and 1 base, there was a span of 11 bases. CDR3 length equals 14 residues. The CDR3 region has the DNA TGTGCCAGCAGTATCCTACAGGGTAACTATGGCTACACCTTC. This translates into CASSILQGNYGYTF.

J is TRBJ2-2 and V is TRBV19; 8 positions match TRBD1. V dropped 9 bases and J dropped 7; count of bases not matched to a gene: 7. Per the germline V gene, CDR1 is LNHDA and CDR2 is SQIVND (reference sequence). This CDR3 is built from 13 residues. The CDR3 is CASRTGLIGELFF. CDR3 coding DNA: TGTGCCAGCAGGACAGGGCTGATCGGGGAGCTGTTTTTT.

With regard to this clone: Relative to the germline gene, one junction end is altered; a read error may explain this. The chain combines TRBV7-9 with TRBJ2-3, with 8 bases aligning to TRBD2. This CDR3 is built from 15 residues. The V gene's germline CDR1 is SEHNR and CDR2 FQNEAQ (reference sequence). For the CDR3, the DNA is TGTTCCAGCAGCTCCTCTAGCGGGAGCACAGATACGCAGTATTTT. Residues: CSSSSSSGSTDTQYF.